The entry below gives a single TCR beta chain sequence along with its context. The data stem from a study of Ad26.COV2.S vaccination and SARS-CoV-2 variants. Sequenced by immunoSEQ multiplex PCR; TCRdb stores in-frame clones only, minus some. This table holds some 410,000 clones, 80% to 95% found once. The CDR3 spans 15 residues. V lost 1 base and J lost 2, with 9 bases in between. Germline lookup yields CDR1 SGHVS and CDR2 FNYEAQ. As for treatment: about 20 received Ad26.COV2.S at low or high dose, single or two shots; roughly 5 received placebo; per-sample allocation not given. Material that was analyzed had been drawn on day 63 after the first vaccine or placebo injection.

This receptor was taken from a person between 18 and 60 years old who received the Ad26.COV2.S COVID-19 vaccine or a placebo. The chain recombines TRBV7-6 with TRBJ2-1; perhaps TRBD2 as D (6 bases). The sample here was peripheral blood, taken in a trial of Ad26.COV2.S vaccine versus placebo. The CDR3, as DNA: TGTGCCAGCAGCTTAGTAGCGGACCCCTACAATGAGCAGTTCTTC. Amino acid sequence: CASSLVADPYNEQFF.